Below are 32 T cell receptor beta chains sequenced from a single sample in a study of blood T cell repertoires in COVID-19. Generated by immunoSEQ multiplex PCR, the TCRdb table keeps only in-frame clones and is missing some. Of around 150,000 clones in the sample, over 60% are singletons; the top ten hold about 15%. Sequencing was performed on peripheral blood. These receptors came from a man aged 45-65 years with acute or convalescent COVID-19.

Remarks on this clone: Its ends do not fully match the called genes, so a read error is possible. This chain links TRBV6-1 with TRBJ1-2, with a tentative D call TRBD1 (5 bases). Per germline, CDR1 MNHNS and CDR2 SASEGT. This CDR3 has 11 residues. In DNA, the CDR3 is TGTGCCAGCAATGAACAGGTTACCTCCCACTTC. Protein sequence: CASNEQVTSHF.

This chain connects TRBV6-5 to TRBJ2-2; maybe TRBD1 (6 bases). The CDR3 runs to 14 residues. Germline values: CDR1 MNHEY, CDR2 SVGAGI. The V end was cut by 6 bases, the J end by 3 bases, with 11 bases between. The CDR3 nucleotides read TGTGCCAGCAGCCCGGGACATTACACCGGGGAGCTGTTTTTT. Translation: CASSPGHYTGELFF.

The chain has TRBV18 and TRBJ2-5, with 10 bases lining up with TRBD1. The CDR3 totals 16 residues. Germline V gene lookup returns CDR1 KGHSH and CDR2 LQKENI. V lost 3 bases to trimming and J lost 4 bases; unmatched junction nucleotides: 8. CDR3 DNA: TGTGCCAGCTCACCTGGGGACAGGGGAGTTCTAGAGACCCAGTACTTC. Translation: CASSPGDRGVLETQYF.

The chain carries TRBV15 and TRBJ2-5; a weak D match, TRBD1 (6 bases). Germline CDR1 is LNHNV and CDR2 is YYDKDF (reference sequence). The V end was cut by 0 bases, the J end by 2 bases, with 7 bases between. This CDR3 has 14 amino acids. The CDR3 here is CATSREGQQETQYF. CDR3 in DNA: TGTGCCACCAGCAGAGAAGGACAGCAAGAGACCCAGTACTTC.

This clone appeared many times. The V gene is TRBV12-5, the J gene TRBJ1-5; D uncertain. V was shortened by 1 base and J by 6 bases, with 7 bases between the two germline ends. From germline, CDR1 is LGHNT and CDR2 FRNRAP. There are 13 residues in the CDR3. CDR3 coding DNA: TGTGCTAGTGGTTTGGGCGAGGGTCAGCCCCAGCATTTT. Encoded protein: CASGLGEGQPQHF.

The CDR3: CASSPFSNYGYTF. For the CDR3, the DNA is TGTGCCAGCAGCCCATTTTCTAACTATGGCTACACCTTC. The chain joins TRBV7-2 to TRBJ1-2; D is uncertain. V was pared by 5 bases and J by 0 bases, with 7 bases between. Germline CDR1 is SGHTA and CDR2 is FQGNSA. The CDR3 totals 13 residues.

J is TRBJ1-1 and V is TRBV11-2, with 9 bases fitting TRBD1. The CDR3 extends over 15 amino acids. V was pared by 5 bases and J by 0 bases, with 4 bases of the junction left unmatched. CDR1 SGHAT and CDR2 FQNNGV come from the germline V gene. CDR3 sequence (DNA): TGTGCCAGCAGCCCAGGACAGGGGCTGAACACTGAAGCTTTCTTT. Translation gives CASSPGQGLNTEAFF.

This chain links TRBV5-4 with TRBJ1-2, with 11 bases aligning to TRBD1. Losses at the gene ends were 3 bases for V and 3 bases for J; bases not matched to a gene: 4. This CDR3 comprises 15 residues. The germline CDR1 and CDR2 sequences are SGHNT and YYREEE (reference sequence). The CDR3 DNA reads as TGTGCCAGCAGCTCCAGGACAGGGGGCGACTATGGCTACACCTTC. Its translation is CASSSRTGGDYGYTF. The full variable domain, completed using reference TRBV5-4 and TRBJ1-2, is ETGVTQSPTHLIKTRGQQVTLRCSSQSGHNTVSWYQQALGQGPQFIFQYYREEENGRGNFPPRFSGLQFPNYSSELNVNALELDDSALYLCASSSRTGGDYGYTFGSGTRLTVV.

The chain carries TRBV5-5 and TRBJ1-4; TRBD1 matches at 10 bases. V shed 4 bases and J 7 bases; nucleotides not matched to a gene: 13. The germline V gene encodes CDR1 SGHKS and CDR2 YYEKEE (reference sequence). The CDR3 runs 17 residues. DNA of the CDR3: TGTGCCAGCAGCCCAGTAGCCTCTGGGACAGGGGCTGAAAAACTGTTTTTT. This sequence encodes CASSPVASGTGAEKLFF.

The chain is built from TRBV28 and TRBJ1-2; possible D gene TRBD1, 5 bases. The CDR3 contains 15 residues. V lost 8 bases and J 2 bases, leaving 18 bases between the germline ends. The germline gives CDR1 MDHEN, CDR2 SYDVKM. DNA of the CDR3: TGTGCCAGCTTCCTCGGGGGAAGGGGAAACTATGGCTACACCTTC. It encodes CASFLGGRGNYGYTF.

Only a few counts were recorded for this clone. This chain connects TRBV2 to TRBJ1-1, with TRBD1 as a possible D gene (6 bases). V lost 7 bases to trimming and J lost 0 bases, with 15 bases between them. Germline assignment: CDR1 SNHLY and CDR2 FYNNEI. The CDR3 is made up of 15 amino acids. The CDR3 reads CASNRVSGLNTEAFF. The CDR3 DNA reads as TGTGCCAGCAACAGGGTGTCGGGATTGAACACTGAAGCTTTCTTT. Filled out from reference TRBV2 and TRBJ1-1, the complete variable domain reads EPEVTQTPSHQVTQMGQEVILRCVPISNHLYFYWYRQILGQKVEFLVSFYNNEISEKSEIFDDQFSVERPDGSNFTLKIRSTKLEDSAMYFCASNRVSGLNTEAFFGQGTRLTVV.

Here the CDR3 DNA reads TGTGCCATCAGCCAGACAGTCTACGAGCAGTACGTC. Encoded protein: CAISQTVYEQYV. V and J are TRBV10-3 and TRBJ2-7, with D possibly being TRBD1 (5 bases). The CDR3 loop spans 12 amino acids. Trimming shortened V by 6 bases and J by 3 bases, and 9 bases separated the two germline ends. Germline V gene lookup returns CDR1 ENHRY and CDR2 SYGVKD.

This rearrangement joins TRBV20-1 to TRBJ1-1; D gene uncertain. This CDR3 is 13 amino acids long. Germline lookup yields CDR1 DFQATT and CDR2 SNEGSKA (reference sequence). V was cut by 3 bases and J by 0 bases, with 8 bases left in between. The CDR3 DNA is TGCAGTGCTAGTAATAACATGAACACTGAAGCTTTCTTT. Amino acid sequence: CSASNNMNTEAFF.

This clone has just one count. The chain is built from TRBV5-1 and TRBJ2-4; D is unresolved. The V and J ends lost 9 bases and 0 bases respectively, with 7 bases between them. Germline V CDR1 and CDR2: SGHRS, YFSETQ. CDR3 length: 12 residues. In DNA, the CDR3 is TGCGCCACCGAGATAGCCAAAAACATTCAGTACTTC. Protein product: CATEIAKNIQYF.

The V and J genes are TRBV11-2 and TRBJ2-2; no firm D call. Trimming removed 5 bases from V and 5 bases from J, with 18 bases in between. This CDR3 is 16 amino acids long. From germline, CDR1 is SGHAT and CDR2 FQNNGV. The CDR3 nucleotides read TGTGCCAGCAGCCATTCGGCCTCACGCGGTACCGGGGAGCTGTTTTTT. Translating gives CASSHSASRGTGELFF. The whole variable domain, filled in from reference TRBV11-2 and TRBJ2-2, reads EAGVAQSPRYKIIEKRQSVAFWCNPISGHATLYWYQQILGQGPKLLIQFQNNGVVDDSQLPKDRFSAERLKGVDSTLKIQPAKLEDSAVYLCASSHSASRGTGELFFGEGSRLTVL.

The chain joins TRBV18 to TRBJ2-1; 11 bases agree with TRBD1. This CDR3 has 15 residues. Germline CDR1 is KGHSH and CDR2 is LQKENI. The trim removed 3 bases at V and 7 bases at J, leaving 5 bases unmatched. The CDR3 DNA reads TGTGCCAGCTCACCCTTGGGACAGGGGGGAAATGAGCAGTTCTTC. This codes for CASSPLGQGGNEQFF.

This chain connects TRBV11-1 to TRBJ2-1, with 7 positions matching TRBD2. The V gene end was trimmed by 3 bases and the J gene end by 6 bases; junction bases not matched to a gene: 8. The germline CDR1 and CDR2 sequences are SGHAT and FQDESV (reference sequence). The CDR3 runs to 15 residues. The CDR3: CASSLFLGEGNEQFF. The DNA for the CDR3 is TGTGCCAGCAGCTTGTTTCTTGGGGAGGGCAATGAGCAGTTCTTC.

This sequence joins TRBV6-5 and TRBJ2-6; no firm D call. Deletions cut 5 bases from V and 0 bases from J, with 8 bases between. CDR3 length equals 15 residues. Germline V CDR1 and CDR2: MNHEY, SVGAGI. The CDR3 bases are TGTGCCAGCAGTCTACAGAGCTCTGGGGCCAACGTCCTGACTTTC. It translates to CASSLQSSGANVLTF.

This clone appeared a few times. The rearrangement uses TRBV5-1 and TRBJ1-3; perhaps TRBD1 as D (6 bases). Per the germline V gene, CDR1 is SGHRS and CDR2 is YFSETQ. The V gene lost 4 bases and the J gene lost 4 bases, with 15 bases spanning the gap. The length of the CDR3 is 15 residues. This chain's CDR3 is CASSPPSDSGNTIYF. The CDR3 DNA reads TGCGCCAGCAGCCCTCCCTCGGACAGCGGAAACACCATATATTTT.

The rearrangement joins TRBV5-6 to TRBJ2-5; D unclear. The germline V and J ends were trimmed by 3 bases and 0 bases, with 12 bases remaining between them. The CDR3 consists of 15 residues. CDR1 SGHDT and CDR2 YYEEEE come from the germline V gene. The DNA for the CDR3 is TGTGCCAGCAGCTCCAATGTAGAGTACCAAGAGACCCAGTACTTC. Its translation: CASSSNVEYQETQYF.

V and J are TRBV12-3 or TRBV12-4 and TRBJ2-7; 8 nucleotides align to TRBD1. The CDR3 covers 13 residues. The V and J ends lost 8 bases and 1 base, in that order; junction bases with no gene match: 4. The chain's CDR3 is CASGGTGSYEQYF. For the CDR3, the DNA is TGTGCCAGCGGGGGGACAGGTTCCTACGAGCAGTACTTC.

This clone was detected once. At one end, the junction sequence differs from germline, possibly due to a read error. V gene TRBV20-1 combines with J gene TRBJ1-2; D perhaps matches TRBD1 (6 bases). The germline CDR1 and CDR2 sequences are DFQATT and SNEGSKA (reference sequence). The CDR3 runs 10 residues. The CDR3 sequence: CNREYYGYTF. The CDR3 nucleotides read TGTAACAGGGAGTACTATGGCTACACCTTC.

J is TRBJ2-2 and V is TRBV29-1, with 9 positions matching TRBD1. Per germline, CDR1 SQVTM and CDR2 ANQGSEA. After removal of 7 bases from V and 5 bases from J, the junction contained 8 bases not matched to a gene. The CDR3 consists of 14 residues. The CDR3 DNA follows: TGCAGCGCCGAGGACAGGGGAACGACCGGGGAGCTGTTTTTT. This codes for CSAEDRGTTGELFF.

V is TRBV21-1 and J is TRBJ2-3; no DNA check was done on the table's D call, TRBD2. TRBV21-1 is listed as a pseudogene. The CDR3 is 16 residues long. As DNA, the CDR3 is TGTGCCAGCAGCAAACAAACTAGCGGGGAGCCAGATACGCAGTATTTT. This sequence encodes CASSKQTSGEPDTQYF.

The V and J genes are TRBV10-3 and TRBJ2-2, with 10 bases that match TRBD1. This CDR3 has 17 residues. Losses at the gene ends were 4 bases for V and 4 bases for J; bases not matched to a gene: 9. Germline loops: CDR1 ENHRY, CDR2 SYGVKD. Here the CDR3 reads CAISAGQGLRGTGELFF. The DNA for the CDR3 is TGTGCCATCAGTGCGGGACAGGGGTTGAGGGGCACCGGGGAGCTGTTTTTT.

This chain connects TRBV2 to TRBJ2-2, with 10 bases matching TRBD2. V lost 3 bases, J lost 7 bases, and 8 bases stayed unmatched. Looked up from germline, CDR1 is SNHLY and CDR2 is FYNNEI. This CDR3 spans 16 amino acids. The CDR3: CASSDSSSGGFGELFF. For the CDR3, the DNA is TGTGCCAGCAGTGATAGCTCTAGCGGGGGCTTCGGGGAGCTGTTTTTT.

The J gene is TRBJ1-1, the V gene TRBV5-1; 8 bases line up with TRBD1. Germline loops: CDR1 SGHRS, CDR2 YFSETQ. CDR3 length: 13 residues. V gave up 4 bases and J gave up 7 bases; unmatched junction bases: 6. The CDR3 region has the DNA TGCGCCAGCAGCCCAGGGGGCGAAATTGAAGCTTTCTTT. Its translation is CASSPGGEIEAFF.

CDR3 protein: CASTSTGNRQFF. In DNA form, the CDR3 reads TGTGCCAGCACCTCGACAGGGAATCGGCAGTTCTTC. This chain uses TRBV2 with TRBJ2-1, with 7 positions matching TRBD1. V dropped 7 bases and J dropped 12; count of bases not matched to a gene: 9. The CDR3 is 12 residues long. Per the germline V gene, CDR1 is SNHLY and CDR2 is FYNNEI.

The chain couples TRBV4-2 to TRBJ2-5; the D gene is possibly TRBD2 (6 bases). Germline V gene lookup returns CDR1 LGHNA and CDR2 YNFKEQ. The ends were cut back, 1 base at V and 5 bases at J, with 11 bases in the middle. The length of the CDR3 is 14 residues. CDR3 bases: TGTGCCAGCAGCCAAGGGGGGGTAGGGGAGACCCAGTACTTC. Translating gives CASSQGGVGETQYF.

This clone was counted once. The V call is TRBV6-6, the J call TRBJ1-5; no reliable D call. Germline CDR1 and CDR2: MNHNY and SVGAGI (reference sequence). The V gene lost 7 bases and the J gene lost 3 bases, with 7 bases spanning the gap. The CDR3 loop spans 12 amino acids. The CDR3 loop reads CASKLFNQPQHF. The CDR3 DNA reads TGTGCCAGCAAACTGTTCAATCAGCCCCAGCATTTT.

The CDR3 loop reads CASRGTPSSGNTIYF. CDR3 coding DNA: TGTGCCAGCAGAGGGACACCTAGCTCTGGAAACACCATATATTTT. The J gene is TRBJ1-3, the V gene TRBV2, with D possibly being TRBD1 (6 bases). The V end was cut by 6 bases, the J end by 0 bases, with 12 bases between. CDR1 SNHLY and CDR2 FYNNEI come from the germline V gene. The CDR3 covers 15 residues. The whole variable domain, remainder taken from reference TRBV2 and TRBJ1-3, is EPEVTQTPSHQVTQMGQEVILRCVPISNHLYFYWYRQILGQKVEFLVSFYNNEISEKSEIFDDQFSVERPDGSNFTLKIRSTKLEDSAMYFCASRGTPSSGNTIYFGEGSWLTVV.

The chain links TRBV10-2 to TRBJ1-1; the D is unclear. In germline, CDR1 is WSHSY, CDR2 SAAADI. The CDR3 sequence is 13 residues long. Trimming removed 7 bases at V and 1 base at J, with 10 bases between. The CDR3 DNA sequence: TGCGCCAGCAAACGGGTTGGGAACACTGAAGCTTTCTTT. Its translation: CASKRVGNTEAFF.